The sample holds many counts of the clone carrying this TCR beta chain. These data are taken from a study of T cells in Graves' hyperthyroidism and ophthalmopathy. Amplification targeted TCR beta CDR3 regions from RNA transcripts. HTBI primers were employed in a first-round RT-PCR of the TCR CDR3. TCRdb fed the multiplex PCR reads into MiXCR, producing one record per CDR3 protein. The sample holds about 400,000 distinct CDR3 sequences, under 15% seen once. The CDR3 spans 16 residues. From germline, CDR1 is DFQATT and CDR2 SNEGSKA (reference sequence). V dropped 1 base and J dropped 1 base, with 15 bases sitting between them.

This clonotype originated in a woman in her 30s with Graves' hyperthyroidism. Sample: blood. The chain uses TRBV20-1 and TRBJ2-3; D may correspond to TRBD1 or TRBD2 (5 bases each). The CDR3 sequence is CSARASWGSGTDTQYF. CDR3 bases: TGCAGTGCTAGAGCCTCTTGGGGGAGTGGCACAGATACGCAGTATTTT.